This TCR beta chain was recorded in a study of blood T cells in healthy people across ages. With a J-beta primer mix and a sample-barcoded 5' primer, a second PCR ran roughly 6 to 11 cycles. One entry per CDR3 protein, called by TCRdb with MiXCR from the 5' RACE reads. Of around 1,700,000 distinct CDR3 sequences listed, about 28% are singletons. Drawn from each donor were around 10 milliliters of peripheral blood. The sequencing sample was made of blood. The clonotype originates from a young woman in good health.

This chain's CDR3 is CSVGGTASYEQYF. Written as DNA, the CDR3 is TGCAGCGTTGGAGGGACGGCTAGCTACGAGCAGTACTTC. The chain couples TRBV29-1 to TRBJ2-7; D possibly matches TRBD1 or TRBD2 (5 bases each). Per germline, CDR1 SQVTM and CDR2 ANQGSEA. Trimming cost V 4 bases and J 3 bases, with 13 bases left between them. The CDR3 extends over 13 amino acids.